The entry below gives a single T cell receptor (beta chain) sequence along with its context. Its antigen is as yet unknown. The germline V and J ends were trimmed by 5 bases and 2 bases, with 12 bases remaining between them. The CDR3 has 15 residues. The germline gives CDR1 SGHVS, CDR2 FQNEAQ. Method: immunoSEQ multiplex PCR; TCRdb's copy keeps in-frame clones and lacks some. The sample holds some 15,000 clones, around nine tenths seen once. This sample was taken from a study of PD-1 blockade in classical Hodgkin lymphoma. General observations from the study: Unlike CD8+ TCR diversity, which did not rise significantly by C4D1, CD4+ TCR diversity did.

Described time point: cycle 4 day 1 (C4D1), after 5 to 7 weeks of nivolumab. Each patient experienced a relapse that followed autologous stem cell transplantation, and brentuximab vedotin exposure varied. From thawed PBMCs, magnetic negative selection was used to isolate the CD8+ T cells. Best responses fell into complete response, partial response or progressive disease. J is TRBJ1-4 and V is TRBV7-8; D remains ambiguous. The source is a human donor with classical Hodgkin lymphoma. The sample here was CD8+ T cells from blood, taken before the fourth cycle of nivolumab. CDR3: CASSRVEGTNEKLFF. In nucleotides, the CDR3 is TGTGCCAGCAGCCGGGTGGAGGGCACTAATGAAAAACTGTTTTTT.